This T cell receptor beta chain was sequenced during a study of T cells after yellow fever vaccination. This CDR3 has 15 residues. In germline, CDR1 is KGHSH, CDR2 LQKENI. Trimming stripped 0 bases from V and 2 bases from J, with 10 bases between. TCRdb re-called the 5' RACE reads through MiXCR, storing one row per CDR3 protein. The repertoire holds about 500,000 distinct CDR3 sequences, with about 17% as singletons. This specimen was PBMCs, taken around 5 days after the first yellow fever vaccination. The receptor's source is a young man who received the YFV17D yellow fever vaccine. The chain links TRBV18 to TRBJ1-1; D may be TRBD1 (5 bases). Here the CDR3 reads CASSPPAGPNTEAFF. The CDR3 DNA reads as TGTGCCAGCTCACCACCAGCAGGGCCTAACACTGAAGCTTTCTTT.